This TCR beta chain is from a study of PD-1 blockade in mismatch repair-deficient tumors. Study-level results: Rapid post-treatment expansion, then contraction, generally preceding radiologic response, marked tumor-resident clones.

The germline V gene encodes CDR1 MNHNS and CDR2 SASEGT. Trimming took 6 bases from V and 3 from J; bases not matched to a gene: 5. The CDR3 spans 14 residues. The assay was immunoSEQ multiplex PCR, and TCRdb's table has in-frame clones only and misses some. The repertoire consists of 56,000 or so clones, with around 85% occurring once and the leading ten covering 6.5% to 9%. On this clone itself: Its matching antigen is unknown.

Every patient had mismatch repair deficiency by PCR or immunohistochemistry. TCR sequencing covered a few patients who responded to pembrolizumab. The sequenced sample was peripheral blood, obtained roughly 21 weeks after starting pembrolizumab. The chain links TRBV6-1 to TRBJ1-5; 7 bases agree with TRBD1. This sequence originates from an adult with mismatch repair-deficient cancer. CDR3 bases: TGTGCCAGCAGGTCGGGACAGACCAATCAGCCCCAGCATTTT. Encoded protein: CASRSGQTNQPQHF.